This T cell receptor beta chain was recorded in a study of cytomegalovirus exposure and HLA in healthy donors. Broader study findings: Despite most TCR sequences being rare, some public TCRs occurred in many donors.

From germline, CDR1 is SGDLS and CDR2 YYNGEE. The CDR3 sequence is 14 residues long. V shed 0 bases and J shed 2 bases, with 9 bases lying between them. Sequenced by immunoSEQ multiplex PCR; TCRdb stores in-frame clones only, minus some. Altogether fewer than 150,000 clones are present, approximately 91% being singletons, with the ten largest covering around 1.5%. Details on this clone: Its antigen is unidentified.

This chain uses TRBV9 with TRBJ2-7, with a weak D call TRBD2 (5 bases). The source of this sequence is a man aged 25 to 40 in good health and CMV-seronegative. Material: PBMCs. CDR3 sequence: CASSVAGRPYEQYF. The CDR3 coding sequence is TGTGCCAGCAGCGTAGCTGGGAGACCCTACGAGCAGTACTTC.